This T cell receptor (beta chain) was documented in a study of T cells after yellow fever vaccination. CDR3 size: 15 residues. Germline V gives CDR1 SGHNT, CDR2 YENEEA. Trimming took 5 bases from V and 4 from J; bases not matched to a gene: 9. This clonotype was counted at least ten times. Its matching antigen is unknown. Each CDR3 protein gets one entry after TCRdb re-called the 5' RACE reads with MiXCR. Among under 600,000 distinct CDR3 sequences listed, roughly 14% were seen once. General study results and limits: Contaminants from the bulk population, in the form of abundant clonotypes, could be found in FACS-sorted repertoires. The secondary response showed a weaker magnitude and a faster peak, day 5 versus 15.

The source was PBMCs, collected on the day of the yellow fever booster vaccination. This clonotype was obtained from a young man who received the YFV17D yellow fever vaccine. The chain links TRBV11-3 to TRBJ2-3; 7 bases fit TRBD2. CDR3 sequence: CASSQRGGVADTQYF. In DNA form, the CDR3 reads TGTGCCAGCAGCCAGCGGGGAGGGGTCGCAGATACGCAGTATTTT.